This T cell receptor (beta chain) was retrieved from a study of cytomegalovirus exposure and HLA in healthy donors (dated by TCRdb to between 2016 and 2019). A note on the overall study: According to a later analysis, the 120 or so validation repertoires were produced on the same platform as the 666 repertoires of the first cohort. The study aimed to test whether cataloging public T cell receptors could reveal signatures of past pathogen exposure. Along with the approximately 700-subject first cohort, a separate validation cohort of over a hundred different subjects was used. To predict cytomegalovirus infection status, the study combined high-throughput TCR immunosequencing, statistical association of individual TCRs with disease status, and machine learning. What the research found in general, with its limitations: Most TCR sequences were seen in very few donors, while some public TCRs were found in many individuals. A total of 150 to 200 TCR beta chains were listed by the study as associated with cytomegalovirus. All 120 or so repertoires were used to score co-occurrence in the validation cohort in a later analysis, because that analysis had no HLA typing for the cohort. In both the original and validation cohorts, the classifier was reported to diagnose cytomegalovirus status with high specificity and sensitivity. The authors suggested that the approach could potentially be extended to other disease states and immunological phenotypes. Three of the identified cytomegalovirus-associated TCR beta chains were confirmed in vitro to be specific for cytomegalovirus antigens. Of the cluster scores, about 94% were above 0 in a later analysis, which found that TCRs clustered in the first cohort also tended to co-occur in the 120 validation repertoires.

Separate from the roughly 700-subject first cohort, the validation cohort of about 120 subjects was the group to which the donors belonged. Libraries came from the immunoSEQ multiplex PCR assay. The published analysis was carried out like this. A statistical classification framework was built for diagnosing cytomegalovirus status from the catalog of TCR beta chain sequences. In TCRdb, the immuneACCESS table is reduced to in-frame sequences with V and J assigned. These tables do not hold every clone; where another copy was compared, an unresolved V gene accounts for under half, and the others remain unexplained. The DNA gave D and trimming, while V, J and clone size come from that table. Recorded for this sample are 160,000 or so clones; roughly 91% of them occurred a single time. The ten largest clones take up 2.5% to 3% of the sample. On this clone itself: The specificity of this receptor is unknown. Base-call qualities are not available, and no considerably larger clone is one nucleotide away.

The junction shows trimming of 3 bases on V and 7 bases on J, and the gene matches do not reach 5 bases of it. Including cysteine and phenylalanine, the CDR3 has 15 amino acids. The read is trimmed to its CDR3 DNA, 45 bases read in frame from base 1. The germline V gene yields SGHTA for CDR1 and FQGNSA for CDR2. Sequenced input: PBMCs. The receptor comes from a man between 18 and 35 years old in good health and CMV-seronegative. In this chain, TRBV7-2 is recombined with TRBJ2-2, and 10 junctional nucleotides match TRBD1. The sequence in DNA is TGTGCCAGCAGCTTCGGACAGGGGGACATCGGGGAGCTGTTTTTT. This translates into CASSFGQGDIGELFF.